A single T cell receptor beta chain is shown here with its context. TCRdb's table, derived via immunoSEQ multiplex PCR, lists solely in-frame clones and lacks some. This sample has 90,000 to 95,000 clones; 70% to 90% occur once, and the top ten carry about 4.7%. This entry belongs to a study of OX40 agonist ivuxolimab in advanced cancers. Trimming removed 3 bases at V and 4 bases at J, with 9 bases between. This CDR3 spans 13 amino acids. Germline CDR1 LNHDA, CDR2 SQIVND (reference sequence). The receptor was derived from an adult with an advanced solid tumor such as melanoma, head and neck, liver or kidney cancer. The chain links TRBV19 to TRBJ2-5; possibly TRBD1 for D (6 bases). This specimen consisted of CD4+ or CD8+ T cells sorted from blood, obtained in a trial of the OX40 agonist ivuxolimab. The DNA of the CDR3 is TGTGCCAGTAGTATCACAGGGCGAGAGACCCAGTACTTC. Translation gives CASSITGRETQYF.